A selection of T cell receptor beta chains follows, all from one sample in a study of cytomegalovirus exposure and HLA in healthy donors. Measured with immunoSEQ multiplex PCR; TCRdb has only the in-frame clones, and not every one. The sample has more than 150,000 clones, around 80% seen once. Sequenced sample: PBMCs. The receptors shown here come from a woman in her twenties or thirties in good health and CMV-seronegative. Both conserved end residues are part of each CDR3. A D gene is named only where the DNA matches it firmly. Size tells how often a clone was seen (once, few, many) or the class of an expanded clone, and some rows leave it out.

J gene,clone size,V gene,D gene,CDR3 protein,CDR3 DNA
TRBJ2-1,.,TRBV7-3,TRBD2,CASSAGGSGGYNEQFF,TGTGCCAGCAGCGCGGGGGGTAGCGGGGGCTACAATGAGCAGTTCTTC
TRBJ2-7,.,TRBV7-9,.,CASSLNNRHYEQYF,TGTGCCAGCAGCTTAAATAACAGACATTACGAGCAGTACTTC
TRBJ1-1,.,TRBV15,.,CATSRDVYGDTEAFF,TGTGCCACCAGCAGAGATGTATACGGGGACACTGAAGCTTTCTTT
TRBJ1-3,.,TRBV13,TRBD1,CASRARTGIGGNTIYF,TGTGCCAGCAGGGCCCGGACAGGGATTGGTGGAAACACCATATATTTT
TRBJ2-3,.,TRBV9,TRBD2,CASSETIVPGLADTQYF,TGTGCCAGCAGCGAGACAATAGTACCGGGACTAGCGGATACGCAGTATTTT
TRBJ2-7,.,TRBV4-2,TRBD1,CASSQGTGSEQYF,TGTGCCAGCAGCCAAGGGACAGGGAGCGAGCAGTACTTC
TRBJ1-2,.,TRBV2,TRBD1,CASSKGGDSYGYTF,TGTGCCAGCAGTAAAGGGGGGGACAGCTATGGCTACACCTTC
TRBJ2-2,.,TRBV27,.,CASRPGSYTGELFF,TGTGCCAGCAGACCAGGAAGTTACACCGGGGAGCTGTTTTTT
TRBJ1-1,few,TRBV5-6,.,CASSYSGLTTGGRTEAFF,TGTGCCAGCAGCTACTCCGGACTGACTACGGGAGGAAGGACTGAAGCTTTCTTT
TRBJ2-5,few,TRBV6-5,.,CASTLPGSETQYF,TGTGCCAGCACCCTTCCGGGATCGGAGACCCAGTACTTC
TRBJ1-2,.,TRBV7-9,.,CASSLRDPNYGYTF,TGTGCCAGCAGCTTGCGGGACCCTAACTATGGCTACACCTTC
TRBJ2-1,.,TRBV6-1,TRBD2,CASRLAGAEYEQFF,TGTGCCAGCAGGCTAGCGGGGGCCGAATATGAGCAGTTCTTC
TRBJ1-2,.,TRBV6-5,TRBD1,CASSRTGSNYGYTF,TGTGCCAGCAGTAGGACAGGGTCTAACTATGGCTACACCTTC
TRBJ2-2,.,TRBV5-4,.,CATANPTTGELFF,TGTGCCACCGCTAACCCAACCACCGGGGAGCTGTTTTTT
TRBJ1-6,once,TRBV6-1,TRBD1,CASSEVGTDNSPLHF,TGTGCCAGCAGTGAAGTCGGGACAGATAATTCACCCCTCCACTTT
TRBJ2-7,.,TRBV27,.,CASSLRGYYEQYF,TGTGCCAGCAGTTTAAGGGGGTACTACGAGCAGTACTTC
TRBJ2-7,.,TRBV19,.,CASSIVSQSYEQYF,TGTGCCAGTAGTATAGTGTCACAGTCCTACGAGCAGTACTTC
TRBJ2-7,.,TRBV7-3,TRBD1,CASSLGGTGDYEQYF,TGTGCCAGCAGCTTAGGTGGGACAGGGGACTACGAGCAGTACTTC
TRBJ2-7,.,TRBV20-1,.,CSPRSPYEQYF,TGCAGTCCCCGGTCCCCCTACGAGCAGTACTTC
TRBJ2-7,.,TRBV5-1,TRBD1,CASSLNPPGQGNEQYF,TGCGCCAGCAGCTTGAACCCTCCGGGACAGGGGAACGAGCAGTACTTC
TRBJ1-1,.,TRBV5-4,.,CASSTEYTEAFF,TGTGCCAGCAGCACGGAGTACACTGAAGCTTTCTTT
TRBJ2-5,.,TRBV10-3,.,CAISQGEETQYF,TGTGCCATCAGCCAAGGGGAAGAGACCCAGTACTTC
TRBJ2-1,.,TRBV7-7,TRBD2,CASSSWLAGGGNEQFF,TGTGCCAGCAGCTCATGGCTAGCGGGGGGTGGAAATGAGCAGTTCTTC
TRBJ2-5,.,TRBV19,.,CASSIAGGQGETQYF,TGTGCCAGTAGTATAGCCGGGGGGCAGGGGGAGACCCAGTACTTC
TRBJ1-4,once,TRBV2,.,CASSGLGRGNEKLFF,TGTGCCAGCAGTGGGTTAGGAAGGGGGAATGAAAAACTGTTTTTT
TRBJ1-5,.,TRBV2,TRBD1,CASSRQGGAQPQHF,TGTGCCAGCAGTCGACAGGGTGGGGCTCAGCCCCAGCATTTT
TRBJ1-1,.,TRBV5-6,.,CASRDYLDEAKGTEAFF,TGTGCCAGCAGGGATTACTTGGATGAGGCTAAAGGCACTGAAGCTTTCTTT
TRBJ1-1,.,TRBV5-1,.,CASSLQVAGLDTEAFF,TGCGCCAGCAGCTTGCAGGTGGCGGGTTTGGACACTGAAGCTTTCTTT
TRBJ1-5,.,TRBV4-3,.,CASSQGRVFQPQHF,TGCGCCAGCAGCCAAGGCAGGGTTTTCCAGCCCCAGCATTTT
TRBJ1-1,.,TRBV9,TRBD1,CASSQGGNTEAFF,TGTGCCAGCAGCCAGGGGGGCAACACTGAAGCTTTCTTT
TRBJ2-2,.,TRBV7-3,TRBD1,CASSGQGYTGELFF,TGTGCCAGCTCGGGACAGGGATACACCGGGGAGCTGTTTTTT
TRBJ2-3,.,TRBV7-2,.,CASSLRLVIDTQYF,TGTGCCAGCAGCTTACGACTAGTCATAGATACGCAGTATTTT
TRBJ1-1,.,TRBV7-2,TRBD1,CASSPVWTGDLTEAFF,TGTGCCAGCAGCCCCGTATGGACAGGGGATCTCACTGAAGCTTTCTTT
TRBJ2-1,.,TRBV5-4,TRBD2,CASSPERGLAGSGSYNEQFF,TGTGCCAGCAGCCCGGAGAGGGGACTAGCGGGGTCAGGCTCCTACAATGAGCAGTTCTTC
TRBJ2-3,.,TRBV5-1,.,CASSLVPIGATPTDTQYF,TGCGCCAGCAGCTTGGTACCAATAGGGGCGACACCCACAGATACGCAGTATTTT
TRBJ1-4,.,TRBV2,.,CASQKETTNEKLFF,TGTGCCAGCCAGAAGGAGACAACTAATGAAAAACTGTTTTTT
TRBJ2-3,.,TRBV19,TRBD2,CGSSGGGADTQYF,TGCGGATCCAGCGGGGGTGGTGCAGATACGCAGTATTTT
TRBJ1-2,.,TRBV6-4,.,CASRPGSENYGYTF,TGTGCCAGCAGACCAGGATCCGAGAACTATGGCTACACCTTC
TRBJ1-1,.,TRBV6-6,TRBD1,CASSETGGPEAFF,TGTGCCAGCAGTGAGACAGGGGGCCCTGAAGCTTTCTTT
TRBJ2-3,.,TRBV7-9,.,CASSLRGYTDTQYF,TGTGCCAGCAGCCTAAGGGGCTACACAGATACGCAGTATTTT